A selection of T cell receptor beta chains follows, all from one sample in a study of T cells after yellow fever vaccination. TCRdb analysed the 5' RACE reads with MiXCR anew, one entry per CDR3 protein. The table has about 220,000 distinct CDR3 sequences, less than 3.5% seen once; the top ten hold 3.2%. The source material was CD4+ T cells sorted from PBMCs, sampled 10 days after the yellow fever booster vaccination. All receptors derive from a man aged 18 to 30 who received the YFV17D yellow fever vaccine. Each CDR3 is given with its conserved first and last residue. The order of the fields is V gene, clone size, D gene, J gene, CDR3 DNA, CDR3 protein. D genes are given only for firm matches. Clone size is shown for a subset of rows, as once, few, many or a class of expanded clone.

TRBV4-3	few	-	TRBJ1-2	TGCGCCAGCAGCCAAGAGACCGGCTATGGCTACACCTTC	CASSQETGYGYTF
TRBV5-4	-	-	TRBJ1-5	TGTGCCAGCAGCTTGGGGGGGCAGTCAAATCAGCCCCAGCATTTT	CASSLGGQSNQPQHF
TRBV12-3/TRBV12-4	few	-	TRBJ2-7	TGTGCCAGCAGTTTATGGAACAGGGCTTACGAGCAGTACTTC	CASSLWNRAYEQYF
TRBV7-2	many	TRBD2	TRBJ2-5	TGTGCCAGCAGCTCAGCGGGGACCCAAGAGACCCAGTACTTC	CASSSAGTQETQYF
TRBV5-1	few	-	TRBJ1-5	TGCGCCAGCAGCTTGGCCTCGGGGGCCGATCAGCCCCAGCATTTT	CASSLASGADQPQHF
TRBV7-6	many	-	TRBJ2-3	TGTGCCAGCAGCACACCGGGGCGGGATACGCAGTATTTT	CASSTPGRDTQYF
TRBV19	few	TRBD2	TRBJ2-1	TGTGCCAGTAGTAGCCGGACTAGCGGGGGCCGTTCGGCTCCGTTCTTC	CASSSRTSGGRSAPFF
TRBV4-2	few	-	TRBJ2-1	TGTGCCAGCAGCCAGGAAAGACAGGACAATGAGCAGTTCTTC	CASSQERQDNEQFF
TRBV7-9	-	TRBD1	TRBJ2-3	TGTGCCAGCAGATTAGGACAGGGCTCAGATACGCAGTATTTT	CASRLGQGSDTQYF
TRBV7-9	many	-	TRBJ2-7	TGTGCCAGCAGCTCCGAGTACGAGCAGTACTTC	CASSSEYEQYF
TRBV5-1	few	TRBD1	TRBJ1-2	TGCGCCAGCAGCTTGGGGACAGGGGCGGAAGGCTACACCTTC	CASSLGTGAEGYTF
TRBV20-1	few	-	TRBJ2-5	TGCAGTGTTCCCACGGACTCGATTGGGGAAGAGACCCAGTACTTC	CSVPTDSIGEETQYF
TRBV20-1	-	-	TRBJ2-4	TGCAGTGCTAGCAGACAGGCCCCCATTCAGTACTTC	CSASRQAPIQYF
TRBV12-3/TRBV12-4	few	-	TRBJ2-2	TGTGCCAGCAGTTTGTTGAGGGCATCGGACACCGGGGAGCTGTTTTTT	CASSLLRASDTGELFF
TRBV3-1	few	-	TRBJ1-6	TGTGCCAGCAGTCTGACGAACACACCCCTCCACTTT	CASSLTNTPLHF
TRBV9	many	-	TRBJ1-4	TGTGCCAGCAGCGTAGCGGTCAGGGGTAATGAAAAACTGTTTTTT	CASSVAVRGNEKLFF
TRBV10-3	-	-	TRBJ2-5	TGTGCCATCAGTGGGGGGCCGGGAGAGACCCAGTACTTC	CAISGGPGETQYF
TRBV7-6	few	-	TRBJ2-1	TGTGCCAGCAGCCAACCCCTACGTCAAAGCTACAATGAGCAGTTCTTC	CASSQPLRQSYNEQFF
TRBV12-3/TRBV12-4	few	-	TRBJ2-1	TGTGCCAGCAGTTTAGTGGACTTTTTAAATGAGCAGTTCTTC	CASSLVDFLNEQFF
TRBV5-1	many	-	TRBJ2-5	TGTGCCAGCAGTCTAGGGACTGTGCAAGAGACCCAGTACTTC	CASSLGTVQETQYF
TRBV10-3	few	-	TRBJ2-3	TGTGCCACAGGGTTTAGCACAGATACGCAGTATTTT	CATGFSTDTQYF
TRBV6-6	many	TRBD2	TRBJ2-3	TGTGCCAGCAGCTTAGCGGGGGGGGCAGATACGCAGTATTTT	CASSLAGGADTQYF
TRBV5-1	many	-	TRBJ2-3	TGCGCCAGCAGCTACGGCGGGGCTAACTCAGATACGCAGTATTTT	CASSYGGANSDTQYF
TRBV18	few	-	TRBJ2-5	TGTGCCACCGCCACAGGGTTTGGGGAGACCCAGTACTTC	CATATGFGETQYF
TRBV5-6	-	-	TRBJ1-5	TGTGCCAGCAGCTTGTCTAAGGCTGGGCAGAGATTTAATCAGCCCCAGCATTTT	CASSLSKAGQRFNQPQHF
TRBV6-5	many	-	TRBJ2-5	TGTGCCAGCAGTTCCCCTCCGGGAGAAGAGACCCAGTACTTC	CASSSPPGEETQYF
TRBV21-1	many	-	TRBJ1-6	TGTGCCAGCAGCAAAGATCACAGGGGGCTGTCACCCCTCCACTTT	CASSKDHRGLSPLHF
TRBV3-1	many	-	TRBJ1-1	TGTGCCAGCAGCCCCCACGGAGGGACTGAAGCTTTCTTT	CASSPHGGTEAFF
TRBV4-1	many	-	TRBJ1-4	TGCGCCAGCAGCCAAGAGTGGGTTAGAGGGGAAAAACTGTTTTTT	CASSQEWVRGEKLFF
TRBV5-1	many	TRBD1	TRBJ2-2	TGCGCCAGCAGCTTGTTGGCGACAGGGACGAACACCGGGGAGCTGTTTTTT	CASSLLATGTNTGELFF